This TCR beta chain was observed in a study of spatial heterogeneity in lung cancer. Study outcomes and limitations: Numbers of ubiquitous and regional expanded TCRs tracked ubiquitous and regional nonsynonymous mutation counts, respectively. Expanded intratumoral alpha and beta TCR counts tracked tumor mutation counts.

This clonotype was counted a few times. Its antigen remains unknown. This beta chain came through as a stray read in a library set up for alpha chains, and its size says little. The library protocol tagged each TCR cDNA with a unique molecular identifier. TCRdb used MiXCR to reprocess the 5' RACE reads, holding one entry per CDR3 protein. Of 3,500 to 4,000 distinct CDR3 sequences in the sample, about 4.6% were seen once. The CDR3 consists of 16 residues. V lost 4 bases to trimming and J lost 1 base, with 15 bases between them. Germline assignment: CDR1 MGHRA and CDR2 YSYEKL. The time point denotes: sample taken at primary tumor resection.

The gene calls are TRBV4-1 and TRBJ2-3, with D possibly being TRBD1 (5 bases). The TCR comes from a female donor with early-stage non-small cell lung cancer. The material was lung tumor tissue, obtained at surgery. CDR3 DNA: TGCGCCAGCAGCCTGGAGAGTCTAGGGGGCACAGATACGCAGTATTTT. It encodes CASSLESLGGTDTQYF.